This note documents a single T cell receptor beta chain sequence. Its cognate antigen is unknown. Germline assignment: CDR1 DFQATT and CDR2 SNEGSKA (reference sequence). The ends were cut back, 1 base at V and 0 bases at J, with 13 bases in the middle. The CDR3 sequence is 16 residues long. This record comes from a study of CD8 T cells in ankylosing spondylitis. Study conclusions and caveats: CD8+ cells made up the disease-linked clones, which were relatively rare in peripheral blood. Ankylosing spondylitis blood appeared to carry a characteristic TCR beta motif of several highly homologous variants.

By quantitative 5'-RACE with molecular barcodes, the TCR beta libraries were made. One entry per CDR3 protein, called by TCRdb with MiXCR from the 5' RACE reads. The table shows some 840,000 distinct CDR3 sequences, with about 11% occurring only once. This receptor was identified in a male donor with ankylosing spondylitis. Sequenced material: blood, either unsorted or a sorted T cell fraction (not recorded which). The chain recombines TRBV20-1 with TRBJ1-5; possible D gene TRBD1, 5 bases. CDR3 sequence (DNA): TGCAGTGCTAGAGGGCTTTGGGGGGATAGCAATCAGCCCCAGCATTTT. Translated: CSARGLWGDSNQPQHF.